Presented here are 21 T cell receptor beta chains from one specimen sequenced in a study of blood T cell repertoires in COVID-19. TCRdb's table, derived via immunoSEQ multiplex PCR, lists solely in-frame clones and lacks some. The repertoire has 80,000 to 100,000 clones, more than 65% of them found once; the top ten carry about 4.5%. The source material was peripheral blood. The receptors originated from a man in his sixties with acute or convalescent COVID-19.

CDR3 protein: CASSDRGPTGELFF. CDR3 nucleotide sequence: TGTGCCAGCAGTGACCGAGGTCCCACCGGGGAGCTGTTTTTT. The chain couples TRBV6-1 to TRBJ2-2; D not certain. The germline V gene encodes CDR1 MNHNS and CDR2 SASEGT. Trimming shortened V by 3 bases and J by 4 bases, and 9 bases separated the two germline ends. The CDR3 consists of 14 residues.

This chain connects TRBV18 to TRBJ1-1; D is ambiguous. V was shortened by 2 bases and J by 8 bases, with 12 bases between the two germline ends. The CDR3 runs 13 residues. CDR1 KGHSH and CDR2 LQKENI come from the germline V gene. The CDR3 DNA is TGTGCCAGCTCACCAATCCGAAGCGGGGAAGCTTTCTTT. Amino acids: CASSPIRSGEAFF.

The rearrangement joins TRBV27 to TRBJ2-1; 8 nucleotides match TRBD2. CDR3 length equals 15 residues. Unmatched junction bases numbered 5, after V lost 0 bases and J lost 7 bases. CDR1 is MNHEY, CDR2 SMNVEV, per germline (reference sequence). CDR3 residues: CASSLSSGSRNEQFF. The DNA of the CDR3 is TGTGCCAGCAGTTTATCGAGCGGGAGCAGGAATGAGCAGTTCTTC.

This clone was picked up one time. V usage is TRBV7-2 and J usage is TRBJ1-1; D perhaps matches TRBD1 (6 bases). This CDR3 is built from 14 residues. Looked up from germline, CDR1 is SGHTA and CDR2 is FQGNSA. Trimming took 5 bases from V and 4 from J, leaving 14 bases between them. This chain's CDR3 is CASSPLRGSTEAFF. The CDR3 nucleotides are TGTGCCAGCAGCCCCTTGAGGGGGAGCACTGAAGCTTTCTTT.

The CDR3 reads CASSYSNRGWEKLFF. The CDR3 DNA is TGTGCCAGCAGTTACTCGAATAGGGGATGGGAAAAACTGTTTTTT. J is TRBJ1-4 and V is TRBV6-5, with a tentative D call TRBD1 (5 bases). The germline V and J ends were trimmed by 0 bases and 8 bases, with 13 bases remaining between them. The CDR3 runs 15 residues. The V gene's germline CDR1 is MNHEY and CDR2 SVGAGI.

The chain has TRBV19 and TRBJ1-2; TRBD1 is a possible D gene (6 bases). There are 13 residues in the CDR3. The V end lost 6 bases, the J end lost 4 bases, and 12 bases lay between the germline ends. Germline values: CDR1 LNHDA, CDR2 SQIVND (reference sequence). The CDR3 protein is CASSLRGVYGYTF. CDR3 bases: TGTGCCAGTAGCCTCAGGGGTGTCTATGGCTACACCTTC.

This rearrangement joins TRBV18 to TRBJ2-1; 15 nucleotides agree with TRBD2. Germline V lookup: CDR1 KGHSH, CDR2 LQKENI. The CDR3 is 16 residues long. V shed 5 bases and J 5 bases; nucleotides not matched to a gene: 4. The CDR3 loop reads CASSSGLAGGNNEQFF. For the CDR3, the DNA is TGTGCCAGCTCATCCGGACTAGCGGGGGGGAACAATGAGCAGTTCTTC. Looking up the rest from reference TRBV18 and TRBJ2-1 gives the full variable domain: NAGVMQNPRHLVRRRGQEARLRCSPMKGHSHVYWYRQLPEEGLKFMVYLQKENIIDESGMPKERFSAEFPKEGPSILRIQQVVRGDSAAYFCASSSGLAGGNNEQFFGPGTRLTVL.

The chain employs TRBV4-2 and TRBJ2-2; D perhaps matches TRBD1 (6 bases). CDR1 is LGHNA, CDR2 YNFKEQ, per germline. The ends were cut back, 5 bases at V and 6 bases at J, with 13 bases in the middle. This CDR3 contains 14 residues. The CDR3 DNA is TGTGCCAGCAGCGGAAACAGGGTCTCCGGGGAGCTGTTTTTT. This gives the protein CASSGNRVSGELFF.

The V call is TRBV6-5, the J call TRBJ2-3, with 8 bases that match TRBD1. The CDR3 has 13 residues. Germline V CDR1 and CDR2: MNHEY, SVGAGI. V lost 7 bases, J lost 3 bases, and 3 bases stayed unmatched. CDR3 in amino acids: CASTGQGTDTQYF. The CDR3 coding sequence is TGTGCCAGCACCGGACAGGGAACAGATACGCAGTATTTT.

The CDR3 spells CASSLLDSGGGPNYGYTF. CDR3 nucleotide sequence: TGTGCCAGCAGCTTGTTGGATAGTGGGGGAGGCCCTAACTATGGCTACACCTTC. This chain links TRBV5-5 with TRBJ1-2; tentative D call: TRBD1 (5 bases). V was pared by 1 base and J by 0 bases, with 19 bases between. The CDR3 totals 18 residues. Per germline, CDR1 SGHKS and CDR2 YYEKEE (reference sequence).

The chain uses TRBV2 and TRBJ2-2; 7 bases map to TRBD1. The CDR3 runs to 15 residues. Trimming cost V 7 bases and J 0 bases; bases outside gene matches: 5. CDR1 and CDR2 (germline): SNHLY, FYNNEI. CDR3 sequence (DNA): TGTGCCAGCACCAAGGACAGGACGAACACCGGGGAGCTGTTTTTT. Protein sequence: CASTKDRTNTGELFF.

The J gene is TRBJ1-4, the V gene TRBV4-3; no definite D call. Germline V gene lookup returns CDR1 LGHNA and CDR2 YSLEER. The CDR3 is made up of 15 amino acids. Deletions cut 0 bases from V and 5 bases from J, with 10 bases between. The CDR3 bases are TGCGCCAGCAGCCAAGATCCAGTGGCCAATGAAAAACTGTTTTTT. Translation: CASSQDPVANEKLFF.

As to this clone: The germline gene is not matched at one end of the junction; a read error may be the cause. The chain joins TRBV7-7 to TRBJ2-2, with TRBD1 matching 7 bases. CDR3 size: 15 residues. Per the germline V gene, CDR1 is SSHAT and CDR2 is FNYEAQ (reference sequence). CDR3 nucleotides: TGTGCTAGCAGCTTAGGGACAGCGAACACCGGGGAGCTGTTTTTT. Protein: CASSLGTANTGELFF.

This chain connects TRBV28 to TRBJ1-2; 10 nucleotides agree with TRBD1. With 11 bases clipped from V and 1 base from J, the junction kept 10 bases outside the gene matches. Germline assignment: CDR1 MDHEN and CDR2 SYDVKM. The CDR3 runs to 15 residues. The CDR3 nucleotides are TGTGCCGGGGGGGGACAGGGGCTATTTAACTATGGCTACACCTTC. This encodes CAGGGQGLFNYGYTF.

The chain recombines TRBV19 with TRBJ1-4, with D tentatively TRBD1 (5 bases). Between the trimmed V and J ends, which lost 2 bases and 8 bases, there was a span of 18 bases. This CDR3 is built from 16 residues. Germline V CDR1 and CDR2: LNHDA, SQIVND (reference sequence). The CDR3 DNA reads TGTGCCAGTAGTATAACCTTGACAGCCTTGGGAGAAAAACTGTTTTTT. This encodes CASSITLTALGEKLFF.

The rearrangement joins TRBV3-1 (or the pseudogene TRBV3-2) to TRBJ2-3; tentatively, D is TRBD1 (6 bases). The CDR3 is 17 residues long. V was trimmed by 0 bases and J by 2 bases, leaving 15 bases between them. The germline gives CDR1 LGHDT, CDR2 YNNKEL (reference sequence). The CDR3 DNA follows: TGTGCCAGCAGCCAAGAGGGACACCCGATTCTCACAGATACGCAGTATTTT. This encodes CASSQEGHPILTDTQYF.

This rearrangement joins TRBV19 to TRBJ2-1; 13 bases map to TRBD2. V lost 4 bases and J lost 6; bases outside the gene matches: 6. Germline V gene lookup returns CDR1 LNHDA and CDR2 SQIVND (reference sequence). This CDR3 comprises 16 residues. In DNA form, the CDR3 reads TGTGCCAGTAGTAGGACTAGCGGGAGCTTTGGCAATGAGCAGTTCTTC. It is translated as CASSRTSGSFGNEQFF. The full variable domain, in which reference TRBV19 and TRBJ2-1 provide the parts outside the CDR3, is DGGITQSPKYLFRKEGQNVTLSCEQNLNHDAMYWYRQDPGQGLRLIYYSQIVNDFQKGDIAEGYSVSREKKESFPLTVTSAQKNPTAFYLCASSRTSGSFGNEQFFGPGTRLTVL.

This chain connects TRBV6-2 or TRBV6-3 to TRBJ2-1, with TRBD2 as a possible D gene (5 bases). Germline V gives CDR1 MNHEY, CDR2 SVGEGT. V dropped 6 bases and J dropped 4 bases, with 19 bases sitting between them. CDR3 size: 16 residues. The CDR3 here is CASSQMSVRTYNEQFF. The CDR3 region has the DNA TGTGCCAGCAGCCAGATGAGCGTGAGGACTTACAATGAGCAGTTCTTC.

This clone was detected once. The V and J genes are TRBV7-2 and TRBJ2-6, with D perhaps matching TRBD1 (5 bases). The V end lost 5 bases, the J end lost 4 bases, and 12 bases lay between the germline ends. CDR1 SGHTA and CDR2 FQGNSA come from the germline V gene. The CDR3 contains 15 residues. The CDR3 is CASSPQTAGANVLTF. CDR3 nucleotide sequence: TGTGCCAGCAGCCCACAGACAGCAGGGGCCAACGTCCTGACTTTC.

This sequence joins TRBV5-6 and TRBJ2-7; D is unclear. CDR3 length: 12 amino acids. V lost 4 bases and J lost 2, with 7 bases in between. CDR1 is SGHDT and CDR2 is YYEEEE in the germline V gene. DNA for the CDR3: TGTGCCAGCAGCGTGGTAACCTACGAGCAGTACTTC. This gives the protein CASSVVTYEQYF.

The chain joins TRBV27 to TRBJ2-1; maybe TRBD2 (6 bases). CDR1 is MNHEY, CDR2 SMNVEV, per germline (reference sequence). V dropped 10 bases and J dropped 6 bases, with 16 bases sitting between them. CDR3 length: 13 residues. The CDR3 DNA follows: TGTGCCACCAGCGGTCCCGGGGGCAATGAGCAGTTCTTC. This translates into CATSGPGGNEQFF.